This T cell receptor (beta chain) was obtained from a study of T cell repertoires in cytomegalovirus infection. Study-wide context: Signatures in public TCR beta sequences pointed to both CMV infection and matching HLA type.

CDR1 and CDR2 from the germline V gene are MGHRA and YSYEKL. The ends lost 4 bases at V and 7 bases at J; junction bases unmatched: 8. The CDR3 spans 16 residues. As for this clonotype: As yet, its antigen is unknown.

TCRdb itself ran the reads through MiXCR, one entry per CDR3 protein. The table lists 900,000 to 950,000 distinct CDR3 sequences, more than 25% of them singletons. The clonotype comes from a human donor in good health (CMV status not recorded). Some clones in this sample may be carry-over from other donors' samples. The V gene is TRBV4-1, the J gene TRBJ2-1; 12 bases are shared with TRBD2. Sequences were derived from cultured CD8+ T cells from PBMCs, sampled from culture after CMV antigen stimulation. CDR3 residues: CASSLASGGAGNEQFF. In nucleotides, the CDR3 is TGCGCCAGCAGCCTAGCTAGCGGGGGGGCGGGGAATGAGCAGTTCTTC.